Given below is one T cell receptor (beta chain) in context. Trimming left V 5 bases short and J 2 bases short, with 12 bases between. From germline, CDR1 is MNHEY and CDR2 SVGEGT. This CDR3 spans 14 amino acids. RNA transcripts were the template for amplifying TCR beta CDR3 regions. The study used the HTBI primer set for a first-round RT-PCR of the TCR CDR3. TCRdb recomputed calls from the multiplex PCR reads with MiXCR, one row per CDR3 protein. The sample has hundreds of thousands of distinct CDR3 sequences, approximately 25% seen once. This sample is part of a study of T cells in Graves' hyperthyroidism and ophthalmopathy.

The sequence derives from a woman aged 25 to 39 with Graves' ophthalmopathy. The sequenced sample was blood. This sequence joins TRBV6-2 or TRBV6-3 and TRBJ1-1, with unresolved D. CDR3 in DNA: TGTGCCAGCAGTCCCCTCGAAGAAAACACTGAAGCTTTCTTT. The encoded protein is CASSPLEENTEAFF.